Listed below are T cell receptor beta chains from one sample, sequenced in a study of blood T cell repertoires in COVID-19. Some clones are missing from TCRdb's copy, which holds only in-frame ones; the method was immunoSEQ multiplex PCR. The table has about 280,000 clones, around 86% seen once. The specimen sequenced was peripheral blood. Receptors were obtained from a man between 50 and 59 years old with acute or convalescent COVID-19. CDR3s include the opening cysteine and the closing phenylalanine or tryptophan. A D gene is named only where the DNA matches it firmly. Clone size is stated in some rows and not others, as once, few, many or a class when expanded.

abundance	v_gene	j_gene	d_gene	CDR3nt	CDR3aa
.	TRBV3-1/TRBV3-2	TRBJ1-3	TRBD1	TGTGCCAGCAGAGGGACAGCCGAGCTTGGAAACACCATATATTTT	CASRGTAELGNTIYF
few	TRBV5-1	TRBJ1-2	.	TGCGCCAGCAGCTTGGGATCGACACCCCATCTCCGTAACTATGGCTACACCTTC	CASSLGSTPHLRNYGYTF
.	TRBV27	TRBJ1-6	.	TGTGCCAGCAGTATATCTAAACGGGGTTTCGATTCACCCCTCCACTTT	CASSISKRGFDSPLHF
.	TRBV5-1	TRBJ2-7	TRBD1	TGCGCCAGCAGCTCACAGGGACAGGGTAAAGAGCAGTACTTC	CASSSQGQGKEQYF
.	TRBV10-1	TRBJ1-1	TRBD1	TGCGCCAGCAGTGCACGGACAGGAGCTACCGCTGAAGCTTTCTTT	CASSARTGATAEAFF
.	TRBV7-9	TRBJ2-3	.	TGTGCCAGCAGCTTAATGCGGATCAGCACAGATACGCAGTATTTT	CASSLMRISTDTQYF
.	TRBV7-8	TRBJ2-5	TRBD2	TGTGCCAGCAGCTTAGTTGTGGCGGGGGGGCCTGGGAAGACCCAGTACTTC	CASSLVVAGGPGKTQYF
.	TRBV11-2	TRBJ2-5	TRBD1	TGTGCCAGCAGCTTACTCCGAGGACAGGGGAAAGAGACCCAGTACTTC	CASSLLRGQGKETQYF
.	TRBV7-9	TRBJ1-4	TRBD1	TGTGCCAGCAGCCCAAACCCGGGACAGCTTGAAAAACTGTTTTTT	CASSPNPGQLEKLFF
.	TRBV19	TRBJ2-3	TRBD2	TGTGCCAGTAGTACAACACTAGCGGGCACAGATACGCAGTATTTT	CASSTTLAGTDTQYF
.	TRBV7-6	TRBJ1-1	TRBD1	TGTGCCAGCAGCTCCACCGGGACAGGGAGAGGAACTGAAGCTTTCTTT	CASSSTGTGRGTEAFF
.	TRBV7-3	TRBJ2-5	.	TGTGCCAGCAGCCGGATACCGACAGGAGAAGAGACCCAGTACTTC	CASSRIPTGEETQYF
.	TRBV19	TRBJ2-3	TRBD2	TGTGCCAGTAGTATAACCGGGGGGGTCACAGATACGCAGTATTTT	CASSITGGVTDTQYF
.	TRBV6-5	TRBJ2-2	TRBD1	TGTGCCAGCAGGCGGGGACAGGCCGACACCGGGGAGCTGTTTTTT	CASRRGQADTGELFF